This entry lists 5 T cell receptor beta chains sequenced from one sample in a study of glioma-infiltrating T cells. TCR alpha and beta CDR3 regions were amplified from RNA using iRepertoire nested multiplex PCR. TCRdb itself ran the multiplex PCR reads through MiXCR, one entry per CDR3 protein. The sample records about 130,000 distinct CDR3 sequences, about 22% being singletons. The sequenced sample was glioma tissue, nonneoplastic brain tissue, or PBMCs (not recorded which). The receptors come from a human donor with low-grade glioma or glioblastoma, undergoing nonglioma brain surgery, or in good health (not recorded which).

This clonotype was observed many times. The genes are TRBV7-3 and TRBJ2-3; the match to TRBD2 covers 8 bases. The J segment lost 5 bases and the V segment lost 2 bases, leaving 3 bases of the junction unmatched. The length of the CDR3 is 14 residues. The germline V gene has CDR1 SGHTA and CDR2 FQGTGA. The CDR3 coding sequence is TGTGCCAGCAGCTTAGGGACTAGTGAAGATACGCAGTATTTT. This encodes CASSLGTSEDTQYF.

This clonotype was seen at least ten times. The rearrangement links TRBV27 to TRBJ1-1; TRBD1 matches 9 bases. Germline assignment: CDR1 MNHEY and CDR2 SMNVEV (reference sequence). This CDR3 has 16 amino acids. With 5 bases clipped from V and 1 base from J, the junction kept 8 bases outside the gene matches. CDR3 DNA: TGTGCCAGCAGTGCTCGGGTGGGACAGGGGAACACTGAAGCTTTCTTT. This sequence encodes CASSARVGQGNTEAFF.

This clonotype was seen a handful of times. The chain is built from TRBV6-1 and TRBJ1-1; TRBD1 aligns across 7 bases. The CDR3 is 15 amino acids. The germline gives CDR1 MNHNS, CDR2 SASEGT. V lost 5 bases to trimming and J lost 2 bases; unmatched junction nucleotides: 8. CDR3 residues: CASSPPQGGNTEAFF. The CDR3 coding sequence is TGTGCCAGCAGTCCTCCGCAGGGGGGTAACACTGAAGCTTTCTTT.

Many counts were recorded for this clonotype. V usage is TRBV6-1 and J usage is TRBJ1-5; D gene uncertain. The CDR3 totals 13 residues. V shed 6 bases and J shed 3 bases, with 9 bases lying between them. Germline CDR1 MNHNS, CDR2 SASEGT. The CDR3 nucleotides are TGTGCCAGCAGCCCCGACCCCAATCAGCCCCAGCATTTT. This gives the protein CASSPDPNQPQHF.

Note on this clonotype: At one boundary the junction diverges from the germline segment, which might be a read error. The chain carries TRBV18 and TRBJ1-2; D is unclear. The germline V gene has CDR1 KGHSH and CDR2 LQKENI. The CDR3 length is 14 residues. DNA for the CDR3: TGTGCCAGCTCCCGGGCCTCAGACGACTATGGCTGCACCTTC. This sequence encodes CASSRASDDYGCTF.